Each of the 7 T cell receptor beta chains below was sequenced from the same sample in a study of shared clonotypes between healthy human individuals. Here immunoSEQ multiplex PCR was the method, and the copy in TCRdb shows in-frame clones only, minus some. The repertoire includes some 2.1 million clones, just under 95% of them detected once, and roughly 1% sits in the top ten. CD45RO negativity and positive selection for CCR7 defined naive CD8 cells, a population that excluded terminally differentiated effector memory CD45RA+ cells. What was sequenced was naive CD8+ T cells sorted from blood. Every receptor here comes from a man aged 18-30 years in good health.

The chain couples TRBV5-1 to TRBJ2-1, with TRBD1 matching 12 bases. Germline CDR1 and CDR2: SGHRS and YFSETQ. The CDR3 covers 18 residues. J lost 0 bases, V lost 6 bases, and 10 bases had no gene match. DNA for the CDR3: TGCGCCAGCACCCCGGGACAGGGGGCTCCCAGCTCCTACAATGAGCAGTTCTTC. As protein: CASTPGQGAPSSYNEQFF.

V gene TRBV4-1 combines with J gene TRBJ2-5; the D is unclear. Looked up from germline, CDR1 is MGHRA and CDR2 is YSYEKL. This CDR3 region has 14 residues. The V end was cut by 1 base, the J end by 2 bases, with 8 bases between. CDR3 loop: CASSQVGNQETQYF. The CDR3 coding sequence is TGCGCCAGCAGCCAAGTAGGTAATCAAGAGACCCAGTACTTC.

The J gene is TRBJ2-5, the V gene TRBV5-1; TRBD1 aligns across 9 bases. The CDR3 runs to 17 residues. The V gene's germline CDR1 is SGHRS and CDR2 YFSETQ. V lost 5 bases, J lost 2 bases, and 13 bases stayed unmatched. CDR3 amino acids: CASSLTGGFYLQETQYF. CDR3 nucleotides: TGCGCCAGCAGTTTGACAGGGGGGTTCTACCTACAAGAGACCCAGTACTTC. The whole variable domain, filled in from reference TRBV5-1 and TRBJ2-5, reads KAGVTQTPRYLIKTRGQQVTLSCSPISGHRSVSWYQQTPGQGLQFLFEYFSETQRNKGNFPGRFSGRQFSNSRSEMNVSTLELGDSALYLCASSLTGGFYLQETQYFGPGTRLLVL.

The genes are TRBV7-9 and TRBJ1-6; 8 bases line up with TRBD1. From germline, CDR1 is SEHNR and CDR2 FQNEAQ (reference sequence). This CDR3 is 15 amino acids long. The trim removed 1 base at V and 7 bases at J, leaving 3 bases unmatched. CDR3 loop: CASSLGGQGNSPLHF. CDR3 sequence (DNA): TGTGCCAGCAGCTTAGGCGGACAGGGCAATTCACCCCTCCACTTT.

This clone has a single count. This sample also contains other DNA sequences that code for the same CDR3. This chain links TRBV9 with TRBJ2-7; 10 bases align to TRBD2. The germline gives CDR1 SGDLS, CDR2 YYNGEE. The CDR3 totals 16 residues. The J segment lost 4 bases and the V segment lost 0 bases, leaving 7 bases of the junction unmatched. The CDR3 bases are TGTGCCAGCAGCGTAGCTCCGGTAGCGGGGGGTTACGAGCAGTACTTC. Its translation: CASSVAPVAGGYEQYF.

In the case of this clone: The same CDR3 is also encoded by other DNA sequences in this sample. The rearrangement joins TRBV6-5 to TRBJ2-7; weak D call: TRBD1 (6 bases). The CDR3 runs 14 residues. V was pared by 0 bases and J by 4 bases, with 10 bases between. The germline V gene encodes CDR1 MNHEY and CDR2 SVGAGI. The CDR3 is CASSYSNREYEQYF. CDR3 nucleotides: TGTGCCAGCAGTTACTCGAACAGGGAATACGAGCAGTACTTC.

The CDR3 is CASSVTGTGVYSYEQYF. The CDR3 coding sequence is TGTGCCAGCAGTGTAACCGGGACAGGGGTCTATTCCTACGAGCAGTACTTC. V gene TRBV6-1 combines with J gene TRBJ2-7; the match to TRBD1 covers 10 bases. Germline lookup yields CDR1 MNHNS and CDR2 SASEGT. The CDR3 contains 17 residues. Trimming took 4 bases from V and 1 from J; bases not matched to a gene: 10.